The present T cell receptor beta chain was sequenced within a study of T cells in Graves' hyperthyroidism and ophthalmopathy. About the study: Initial diagnosis, before any treatment, was when peripheral blood was collected.

The V gene lost 6 bases and the J gene lost 0 bases, with 13 bases spanning the gap. CDR3 size: 15 residues. Germline CDR1 reads LGHNT; CDR2 reads FRNRAP. The study's findings and limits: Most thyroid clonotypes that were expanded above 0.001 also turned up in blood.

This clonotype was counted a few times. The antigen remains undetermined. Amplification of TCR beta CDR3 regions used RNA as the template. Primed by the HTBI set, a first-round RT-PCR was run on the TCR CDR3. MiXCR was run by TCRdb on the multiplex PCR reads, yielding one entry per CDR3 protein. Seen here are a few hundred thousand distinct CDR3 sequences, approximately 17% observed once, and the top ten hold 40%. This chain connects TRBV12-5 to TRBJ2-3; TRBD2 is a possible D gene (7 bases). Sequencing was done on a sample of blood. The source of this sequence is a young man with Graves' ophthalmopathy. CDR3 sequence: CASGAGATSTDTQYF. For the CDR3, the DNA is TGTGCTAGTGGGGCGGGGGCAACTAGCACAGATACGCAGTATTTT.